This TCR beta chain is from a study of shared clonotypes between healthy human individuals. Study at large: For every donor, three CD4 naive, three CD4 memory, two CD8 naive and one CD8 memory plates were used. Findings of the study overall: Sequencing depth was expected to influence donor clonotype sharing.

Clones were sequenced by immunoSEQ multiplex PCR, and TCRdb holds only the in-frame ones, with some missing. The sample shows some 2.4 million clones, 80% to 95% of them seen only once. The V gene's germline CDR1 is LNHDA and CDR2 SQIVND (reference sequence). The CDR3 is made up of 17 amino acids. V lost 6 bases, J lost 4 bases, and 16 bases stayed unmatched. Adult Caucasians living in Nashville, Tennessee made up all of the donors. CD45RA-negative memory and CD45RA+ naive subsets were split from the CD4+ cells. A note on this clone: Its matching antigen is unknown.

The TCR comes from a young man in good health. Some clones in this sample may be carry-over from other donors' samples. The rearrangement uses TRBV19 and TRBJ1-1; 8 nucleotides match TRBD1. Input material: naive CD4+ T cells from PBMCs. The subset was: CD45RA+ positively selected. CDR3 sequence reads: CASRKPFQGAGITEAFF. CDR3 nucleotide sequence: TGTGCCAGTAGAAAGCCTTTCCAGGGGGCTGGGATCACTGAAGCTTTCTTT.